Below, one TCR beta chain is given with its context. Its target is not known. The sample belongs to a study of CD8+ T cells in alopecia areata. Overall study context: A regimen of oral tofacitinib, 5 to 10 mg twice daily, was given to treated patients.

Study findings and constraints: Normal skin's resident alphabeta T cells are sequenced alongside lesional scalp T cells.

Reverse transcription of extracted RNA yielded cDNA, which provided the sequencing template. The table came from immunoSEQ multiplex PCR; TCRdb's copy has only in-frame clones and leaves some out. The sample has some 51,000 clones, around 96% seen once. J lost 7 bases, V lost 1 base, and 13 bases had no gene match. The CDR3 has 17 amino acids. In germline, CDR1 is SGHDN, CDR2 FVKESK. Material: CD8+ T cells sorted from blood, obtained at week 0. The V and J genes are TRBV14 and TRBJ2-5, with TRBD1 identical over 9 bases. This clonotype was sampled from a human donor with alopecia areata. The CDR3 loop reads CASSQGLTGGSWGTQYF. The DNA of the CDR3 is TGTGCCAGCAGCCAAGGCCTTACAGGGGGCTCCTGGGGGACCCAGTACTTC.